The sequence of this TCR beta chain was determined in a study of T cell responses to AZD1222 COVID-19 vaccine. The CDR3 extends over 12 amino acids. From germline, CDR1 is ENHRY and CDR2 SYGVKD. Trimming left V 4 bases short and J 3 bases short, with 6 bases between. This clone was recorded a few times. Sequencing was performed with immunoSEQ multiplex PCR; in TCRdb, only in-frame clones are kept and a portion is missing. The profile shows about 69,000 clones, less than 85% of them singletons. The material was peripheral blood, obtained 28 days after the second AZD1222 dose. The chain has TRBV10-3 and TRBJ1-1; D gene ambiguous. The source is an adult who received the AZD1222 COVID-19 vaccine. The CDR3 DNA follows: TGTGCCATCAGTGGGACGGACACTGAAGCTTTCTTT. Its protein product is CAISGTDTEAFF.